Detailed here is one T cell receptor beta chain. The antigen remains unidentified. This sample was included in a study of cytomegalovirus exposure and HLA in healthy donors. 60 Vbeta and 13 Jbeta primers were used in PCR. Libraries were prepared by immunoSEQ multiplex PCR; TCRdb keeps only in-frame clonotypes and omits some of them. The sample lists about 210,000 clones; about three quarters were seen once. Notes on the study in general: Presence/absence analyses rested on an assumption that sequencing depth was roughly uniform across donors. Most subjects' HLA-A and HLA-B alleles were reportedly predicted from TCR beta sequences. In vitro confirmation showed a few CMV-associated chains to be CMV antigen specific.

The TCR originated in a male donor in good health and CMV-seronegative. The source material was PBMCs.

CDR3 coding DNA: TGTGCCAGCAGCTTCATGCAGGGGGCAATCAATCAGCCCCAGCATTTT. This codes for CASSFMQGAINQPQHF. V usage is TRBV5-6 and J usage is TRBJ1-5, with 8 nucleotides matching TRBD1. The junction had 7 bases not matched to a gene; V was cut back by 2 bases and J by 3 bases. Germline CDR1 SGHDT, CDR2 YYEEEE. The CDR3 consists of 16 residues. Using reference TRBV5-6 and TRBJ1-5 for the parts outside the CDR3, the full variable domain is DAGVTQSPTHLIKTRGQQVTLRCSPKSGHDTVSWYQQALGQGPQFIFQYYEEEERQRGNFPDRFSGHQFPNYSSELNVNALLLGDSALYLCASSFMQGAINQPQHFGDGTRLSIL.